This T cell receptor (beta chain) derives from a study of regulatory T cells in long-lasting Graves disease. Study-wide points: Persistent cases favored TRBV28, TRBJ1-2 and TRBJ2-5.

Of note for this clonotype: Its antigen is unknown.

The TCR beta library used iRepertoire HTBI primers with Arm-PCR amplification of CDR3. TCRdb itself ran the multiplex PCR reads through MiXCR, one entry per CDR3 protein. The sample lists about 530,000 distinct CDR3 sequences, about 16% seen once, with 25% in the top ten. Noted time point: newly diagnosed GD, antithyroid drugs for less than 3 months. Preparation of the TCR library used RNA extracted from PBMCs. In this cohort, patients came from an endocrinology department located in Xi'an, China. Germline V gene sequence: CDR1 DFQATT, CDR2 SNEGSKA (reference sequence). The CDR3 is made up of 12 amino acids. V was pared by 5 bases and J by 3 bases, with 4 bases of the junction left unmatched. This sample also appeared in a second study, on T cells in Graves' hyperthyroidism and ophthalmopathy.

Sample: peripheral blood mononuclear cells (PBMCs), taken at new diagnosis, from a patient treated with antithyroid drugs. The chain recombines TRBV20-1 with TRBJ2-7, with 7 positions matching TRBD1. This receptor was taken from a woman aged 35-65 years with Graves disease. CDR3 sequence: CSASDRNYEQYF. DNA of the CDR3: TGCAGTGCTTCGGACAGGAACTACGAGCAGTACTTC.